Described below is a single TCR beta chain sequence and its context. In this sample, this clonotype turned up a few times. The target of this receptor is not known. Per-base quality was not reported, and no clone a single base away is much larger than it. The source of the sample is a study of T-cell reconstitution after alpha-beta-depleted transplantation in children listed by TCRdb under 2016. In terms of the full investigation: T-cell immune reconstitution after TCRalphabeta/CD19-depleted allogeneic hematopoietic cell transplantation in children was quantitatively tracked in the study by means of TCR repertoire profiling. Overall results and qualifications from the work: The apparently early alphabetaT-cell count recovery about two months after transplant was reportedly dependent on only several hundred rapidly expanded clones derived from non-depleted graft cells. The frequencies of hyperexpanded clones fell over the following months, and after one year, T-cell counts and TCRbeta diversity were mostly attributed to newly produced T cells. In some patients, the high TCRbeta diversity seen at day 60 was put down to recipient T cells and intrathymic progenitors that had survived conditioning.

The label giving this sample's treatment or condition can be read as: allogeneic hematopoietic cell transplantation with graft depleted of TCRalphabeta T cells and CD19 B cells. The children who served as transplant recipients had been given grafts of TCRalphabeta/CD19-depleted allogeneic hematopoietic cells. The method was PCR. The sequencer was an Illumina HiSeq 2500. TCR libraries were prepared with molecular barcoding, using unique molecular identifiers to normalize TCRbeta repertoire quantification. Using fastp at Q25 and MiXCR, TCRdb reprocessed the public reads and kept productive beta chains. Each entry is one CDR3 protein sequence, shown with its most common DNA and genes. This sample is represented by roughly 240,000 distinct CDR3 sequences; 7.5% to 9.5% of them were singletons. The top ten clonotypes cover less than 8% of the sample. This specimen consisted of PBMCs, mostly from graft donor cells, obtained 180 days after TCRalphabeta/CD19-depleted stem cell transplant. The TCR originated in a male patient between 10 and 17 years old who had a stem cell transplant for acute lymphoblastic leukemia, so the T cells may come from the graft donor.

The sequenced DNA is TGCGCCAGCGGCCCCCGGGACAGTGGTCAAGAGACCCAGTACTTC. Translated, this gives CASGPRDSGQETQYF. The receptor chain draws on TRBV5-1 and TRBJ2-5; the central 7 bases match TRBD1. Its CDR3 holds 15 amino acids, cysteine through phenylalanine. Just CDR3 DNA is preserved here, 45 bases in frame from base 1. Trimming leaves V shorter by 7 bases and J shorter by 2 bases, with the junction holding 11 bases beyond the gene matches. The germline V gene yields SGHRS for CDR1 and YFSETQ for CDR2. The CDR3 plus the reference TRBV5-1 and TRBJ2-5 genes for the other parts give the full variable domain: KAGVTQTPRYLIKTRGQQVTLSCSPISGHRSVSWYQQTPGQGLQFLFEYFSETQRNKGNFPGRFSGRQFSNSRSEMNVSTLELGDSALYLCASGPRDSGQETQYFGPGTRLLVL.